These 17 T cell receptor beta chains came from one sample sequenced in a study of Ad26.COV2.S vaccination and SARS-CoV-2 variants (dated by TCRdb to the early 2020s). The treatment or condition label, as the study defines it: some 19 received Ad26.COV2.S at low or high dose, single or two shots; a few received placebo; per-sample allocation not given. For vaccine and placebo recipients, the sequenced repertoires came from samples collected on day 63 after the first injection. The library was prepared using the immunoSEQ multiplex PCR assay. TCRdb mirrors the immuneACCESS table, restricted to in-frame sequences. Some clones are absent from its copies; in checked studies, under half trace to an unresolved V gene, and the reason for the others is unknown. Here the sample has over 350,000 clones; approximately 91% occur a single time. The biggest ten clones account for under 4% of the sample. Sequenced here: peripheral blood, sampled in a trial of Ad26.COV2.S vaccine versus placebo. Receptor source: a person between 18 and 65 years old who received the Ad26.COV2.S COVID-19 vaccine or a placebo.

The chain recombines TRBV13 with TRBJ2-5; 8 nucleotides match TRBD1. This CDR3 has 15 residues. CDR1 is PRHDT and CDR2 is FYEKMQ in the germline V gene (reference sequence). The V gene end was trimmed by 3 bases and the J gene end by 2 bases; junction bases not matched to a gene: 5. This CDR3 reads CASSFRTGRQETQYF. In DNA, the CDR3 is TGTGCCAGCAGCTTTCGGACAGGGCGGCAAGAGACCCAGTACTTC.

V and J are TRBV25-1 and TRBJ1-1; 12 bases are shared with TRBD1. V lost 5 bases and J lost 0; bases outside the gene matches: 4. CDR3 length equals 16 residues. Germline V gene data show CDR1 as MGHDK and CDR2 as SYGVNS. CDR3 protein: CASSPGQGAVNTEAFF. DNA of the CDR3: TGTGCCAGCAGTCCGGGACAGGGGGCTGTGAACACTGAAGCTTTCTTT.

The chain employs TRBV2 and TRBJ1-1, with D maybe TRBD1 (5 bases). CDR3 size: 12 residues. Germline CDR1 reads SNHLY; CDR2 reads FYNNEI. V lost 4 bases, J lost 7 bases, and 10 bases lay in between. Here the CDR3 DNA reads TGTGCCAGCAGTGCATCAAGGGGTGAAGCTTTCTTT. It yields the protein CASSASRGEAFF.

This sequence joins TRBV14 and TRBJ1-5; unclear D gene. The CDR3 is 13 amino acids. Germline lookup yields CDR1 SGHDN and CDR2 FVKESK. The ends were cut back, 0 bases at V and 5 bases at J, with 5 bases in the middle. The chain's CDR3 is CASSQDRDQPQHF. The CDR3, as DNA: TGTGCCAGCAGCCAAGATCGGGATCAGCCCCAGCATTTT.

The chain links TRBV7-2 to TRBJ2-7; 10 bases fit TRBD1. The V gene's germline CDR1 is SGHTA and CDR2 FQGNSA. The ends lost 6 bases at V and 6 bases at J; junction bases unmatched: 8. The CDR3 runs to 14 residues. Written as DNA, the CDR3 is TGTGCCAGCAGTATTCGGACAGGGGGAGGCGAGCAGTACTTC. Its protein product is CASSIRTGGGEQYF.

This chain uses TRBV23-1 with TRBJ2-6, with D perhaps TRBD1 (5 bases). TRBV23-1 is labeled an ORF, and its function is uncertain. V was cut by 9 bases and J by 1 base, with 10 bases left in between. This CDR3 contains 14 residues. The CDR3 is CASPYRSGANVLTF. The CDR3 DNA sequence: TGCGCCAGTCCATACAGGTCTGGGGCCAACGTCCTGACTTTC.

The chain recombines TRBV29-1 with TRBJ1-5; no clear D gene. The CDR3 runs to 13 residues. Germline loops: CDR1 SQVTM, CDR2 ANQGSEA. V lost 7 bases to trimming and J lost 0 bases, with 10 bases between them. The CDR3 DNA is TGCAGCGCGGGAGTGGATAGCAATCAGCCCCAGCATTTT. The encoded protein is CSAGVDSNQPQHF.

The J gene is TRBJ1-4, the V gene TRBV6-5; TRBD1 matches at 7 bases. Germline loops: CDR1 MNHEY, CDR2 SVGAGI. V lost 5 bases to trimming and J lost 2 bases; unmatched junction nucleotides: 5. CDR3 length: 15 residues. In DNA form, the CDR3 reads TGTGCCAGCAGTAACAACAGGGGTACTAATGAAAAACTGTTTTTT. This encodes CASSNNRGTNEKLFF.

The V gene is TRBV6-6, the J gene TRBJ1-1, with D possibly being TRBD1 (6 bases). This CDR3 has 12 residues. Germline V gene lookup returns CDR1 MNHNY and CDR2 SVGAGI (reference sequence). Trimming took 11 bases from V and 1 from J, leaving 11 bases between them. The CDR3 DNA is TGTGCCGCGGGACACTCGAACACTGAAGCTTTCTTT. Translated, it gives CAAGHSNTEAFF.

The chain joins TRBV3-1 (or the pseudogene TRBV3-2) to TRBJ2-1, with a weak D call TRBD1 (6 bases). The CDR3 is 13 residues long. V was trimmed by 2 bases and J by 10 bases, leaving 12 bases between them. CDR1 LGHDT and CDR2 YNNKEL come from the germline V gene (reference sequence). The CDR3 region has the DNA TGTGCCAGCAGCCAACGTGGGACAAAGGAGCAGTTCTTC. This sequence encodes CASSQRGTKEQFF.

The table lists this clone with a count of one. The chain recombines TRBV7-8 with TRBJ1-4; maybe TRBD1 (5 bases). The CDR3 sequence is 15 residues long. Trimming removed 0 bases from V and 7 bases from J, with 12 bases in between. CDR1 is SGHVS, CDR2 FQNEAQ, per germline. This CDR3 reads CASSLASRGSEKLFF. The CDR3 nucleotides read TGTGCCAGCAGCTTAGCGAGTAGGGGCTCTGAAAAACTGTTTTTT.

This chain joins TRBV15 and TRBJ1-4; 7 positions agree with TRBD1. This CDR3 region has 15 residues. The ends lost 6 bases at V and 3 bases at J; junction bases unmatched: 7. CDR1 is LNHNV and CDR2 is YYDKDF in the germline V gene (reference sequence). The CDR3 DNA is TGTGCCACCAGTAACGCAGGGGGAGCTAATGAAAAACTGTTTTTT. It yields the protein CATSNAGGANEKLFF.

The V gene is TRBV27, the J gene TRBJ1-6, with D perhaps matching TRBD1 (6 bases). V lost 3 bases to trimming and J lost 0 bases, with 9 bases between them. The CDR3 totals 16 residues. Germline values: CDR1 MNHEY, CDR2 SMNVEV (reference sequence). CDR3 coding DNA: TGTGCCAGCAGTTTGGGGGGCAGCTCCTATAATTCACCCCTCCACTTT. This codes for CASSLGGSSYNSPLHF.

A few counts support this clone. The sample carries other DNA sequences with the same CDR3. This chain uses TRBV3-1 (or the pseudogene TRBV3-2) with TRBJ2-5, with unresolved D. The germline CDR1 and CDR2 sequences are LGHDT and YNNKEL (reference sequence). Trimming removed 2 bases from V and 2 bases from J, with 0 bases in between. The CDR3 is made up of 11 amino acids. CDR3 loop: CASSQQETQYF. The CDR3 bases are TGTGCCAGCAGCCAACAAGAGACCCAGTACTTC.

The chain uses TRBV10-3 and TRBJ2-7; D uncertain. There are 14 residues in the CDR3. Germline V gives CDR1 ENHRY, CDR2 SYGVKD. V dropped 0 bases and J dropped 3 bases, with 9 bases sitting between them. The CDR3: CAISESVQGYEQYF. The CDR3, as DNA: TGTGCCATCAGTGAGTCGGTCCAAGGCTACGAGCAGTACTTC.

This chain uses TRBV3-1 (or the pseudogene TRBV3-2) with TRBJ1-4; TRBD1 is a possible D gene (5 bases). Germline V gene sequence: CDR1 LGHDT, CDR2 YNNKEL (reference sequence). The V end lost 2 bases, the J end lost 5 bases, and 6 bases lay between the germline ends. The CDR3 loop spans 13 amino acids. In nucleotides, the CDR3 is TGTGCCAGCAGCCAAAGGGGCAATGAAAAACTGTTTTTT. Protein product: CASSQRGNEKLFF.

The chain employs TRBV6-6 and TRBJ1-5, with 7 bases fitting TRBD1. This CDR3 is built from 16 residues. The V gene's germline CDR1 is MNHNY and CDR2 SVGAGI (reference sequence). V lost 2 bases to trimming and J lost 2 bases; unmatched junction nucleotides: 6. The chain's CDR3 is CASSYHTGQGNQPQHF. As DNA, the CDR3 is TGTGCCAGCAGTTACCACACTGGACAGGGCAATCAGCCCCAGCATTTT.